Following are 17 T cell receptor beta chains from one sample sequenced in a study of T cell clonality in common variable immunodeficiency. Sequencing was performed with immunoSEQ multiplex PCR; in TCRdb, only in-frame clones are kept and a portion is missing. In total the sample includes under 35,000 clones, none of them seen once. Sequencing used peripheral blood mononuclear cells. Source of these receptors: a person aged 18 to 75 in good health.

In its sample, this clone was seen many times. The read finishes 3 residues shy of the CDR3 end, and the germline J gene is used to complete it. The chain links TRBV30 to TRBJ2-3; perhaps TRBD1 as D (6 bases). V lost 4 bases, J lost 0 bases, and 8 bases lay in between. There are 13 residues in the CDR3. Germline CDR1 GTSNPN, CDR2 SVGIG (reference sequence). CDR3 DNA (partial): TGTGCCTGGACAGGGGCTAGCACAGATACG. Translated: CAWTGASTDT. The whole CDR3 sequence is CAWTGASTDTQYF.

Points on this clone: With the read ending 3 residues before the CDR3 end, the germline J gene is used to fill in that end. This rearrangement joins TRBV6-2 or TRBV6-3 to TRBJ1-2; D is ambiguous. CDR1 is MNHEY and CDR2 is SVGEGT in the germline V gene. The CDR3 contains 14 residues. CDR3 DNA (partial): TGTGCCAGCAAAGTCGGAACTAGCACAGATACC. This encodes CASKVGTSTDT. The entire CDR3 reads CASKVGTSTDTYTF.

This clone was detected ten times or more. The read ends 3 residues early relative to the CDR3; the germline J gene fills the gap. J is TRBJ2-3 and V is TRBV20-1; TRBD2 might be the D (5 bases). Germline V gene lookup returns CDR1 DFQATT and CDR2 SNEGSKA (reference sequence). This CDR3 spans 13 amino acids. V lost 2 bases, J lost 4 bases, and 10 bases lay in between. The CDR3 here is CSARQRWPDTQYF. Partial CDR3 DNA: TGCAGTGCTAGACAGCGGTGGCCAGATACG.

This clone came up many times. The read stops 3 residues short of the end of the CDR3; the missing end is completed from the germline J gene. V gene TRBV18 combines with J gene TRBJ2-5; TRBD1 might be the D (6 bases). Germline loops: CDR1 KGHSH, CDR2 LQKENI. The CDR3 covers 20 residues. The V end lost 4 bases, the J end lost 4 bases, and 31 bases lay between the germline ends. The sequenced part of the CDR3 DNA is TGTGCCAGCTCACTCCGGGGTTTGGGACAAAGACAGGAAAGGGGAGAGACC. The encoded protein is CASSLRGLGQRQERGET. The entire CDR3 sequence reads CASSLRGLGQRQERGETQYF.

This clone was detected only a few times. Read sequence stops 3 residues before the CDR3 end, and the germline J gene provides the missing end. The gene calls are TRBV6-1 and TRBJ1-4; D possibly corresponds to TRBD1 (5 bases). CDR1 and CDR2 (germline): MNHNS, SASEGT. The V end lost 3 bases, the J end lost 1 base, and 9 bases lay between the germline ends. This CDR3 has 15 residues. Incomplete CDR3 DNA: TGTGCCAGCAGTGAGCTCCAGGGAACTAATGAAAAA. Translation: CASSELQGTNEK. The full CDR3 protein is CASSELQGTNEKLFF.

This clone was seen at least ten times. The covered CDR3 bases are TGTGCCACCAGCCTCGGACAGGACTCCTACGAG. This sequence encodes CATSLGQDSYE. In full, the CDR3 reads CATSLGQDSYEQYF. The chain has TRBV15 and TRBJ2-7; 7 nucleotides match TRBD1. The CDR3 extends 3 residues past the end of the read, so its final part is completed from the germline J gene. CDR1 LNHNV and CDR2 YYDKDF come from the germline V gene (reference sequence). The CDR3 contains 14 residues. V was pared by 5 bases and J by 0 bases, with 4 bases of the junction left unmatched.

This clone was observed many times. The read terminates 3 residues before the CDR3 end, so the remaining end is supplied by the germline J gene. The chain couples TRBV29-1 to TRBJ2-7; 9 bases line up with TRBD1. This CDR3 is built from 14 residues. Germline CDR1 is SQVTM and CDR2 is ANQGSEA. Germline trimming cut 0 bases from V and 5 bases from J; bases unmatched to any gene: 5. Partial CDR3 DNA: TGCAGCGTTGAAGAGACGGGACAGGGAAACGAG. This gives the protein CSVEETGQGNE. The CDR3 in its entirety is CSVEETGQGNEQYF.

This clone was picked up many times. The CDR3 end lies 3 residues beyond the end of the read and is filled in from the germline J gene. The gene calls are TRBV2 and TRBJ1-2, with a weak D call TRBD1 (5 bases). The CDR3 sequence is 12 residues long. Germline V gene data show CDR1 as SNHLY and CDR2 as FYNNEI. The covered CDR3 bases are TGTGCCAGCATGAAGGGGCGGAGGGGC. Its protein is CASMKGRRG. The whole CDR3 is CASMKGRRGYTF.

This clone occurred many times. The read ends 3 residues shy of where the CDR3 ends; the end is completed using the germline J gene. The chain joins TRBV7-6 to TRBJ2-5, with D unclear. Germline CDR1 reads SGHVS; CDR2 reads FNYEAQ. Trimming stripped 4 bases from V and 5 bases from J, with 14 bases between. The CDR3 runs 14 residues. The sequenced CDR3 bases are TGTGCCAGCAGCTCTGGCAAGGGCTGGGAGACC. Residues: CASSSGKGWET. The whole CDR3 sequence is CASSSGKGWETQYF.

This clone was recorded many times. Partial CDR3 DNA: TGTGCCAGCAGCTTCCTGAGGGGGCAGACTTTCAACACTGAA. The encoded protein is CASSFLRGQTFNTE. The whole CDR3 is CASSFLRGQTFNTEAFF. This chain links TRBV6-2 or TRBV6-3 with TRBJ1-1; 7 nucleotides match TRBD1. The CDR3 end lies 3 residues beyond the end of the read and is filled in from the germline J gene. CDR3 length: 17 amino acids. The V segment lost 6 bases and the J segment 2 bases; nucleotides outside the gene matches: 15. Germline CDR1 and CDR2: MNHEY and SVGEGT.

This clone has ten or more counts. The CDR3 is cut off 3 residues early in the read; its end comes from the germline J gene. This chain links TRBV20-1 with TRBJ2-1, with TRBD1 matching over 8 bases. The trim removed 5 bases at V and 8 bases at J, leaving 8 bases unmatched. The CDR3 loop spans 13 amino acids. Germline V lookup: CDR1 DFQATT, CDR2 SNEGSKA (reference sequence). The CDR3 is CSAPQSGGHEQFF. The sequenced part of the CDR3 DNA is TGCAGTGCTCCTCAATCAGGGGGCCATGAG.

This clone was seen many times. The CDR3 reads CASSPSGAANDNEQFF. The DNA read from the CDR3 is TGTGCCAGCAGCCCCAGCGGGGCTGCTAATGACAATGAG. The chain carries TRBV7-8 and TRBJ2-1, with 7 bases aligning to TRBD2. The CDR3 is cut off 3 residues early in the read; its end comes from the germline J gene. The CDR3 length is 16 residues. Per the germline V gene, CDR1 is SGHVS and CDR2 is FQNEAQ. With 5 bases clipped from V and 5 bases from J, the junction kept 12 bases outside the gene matches. Drawing the rest from reference TRBV7-8 and TRBJ2-1, the complete variable domain is GAGVSQSPRYKVAKRGQDVALRCDPISGHVSLFWYQQALGQGPEFLTYFQNEAQLDKSGLPSDRFFAERPEGSVSTLKIQRTQQEDSAVYLCASSPSGAANDNEQFFGPGTRLTVL.

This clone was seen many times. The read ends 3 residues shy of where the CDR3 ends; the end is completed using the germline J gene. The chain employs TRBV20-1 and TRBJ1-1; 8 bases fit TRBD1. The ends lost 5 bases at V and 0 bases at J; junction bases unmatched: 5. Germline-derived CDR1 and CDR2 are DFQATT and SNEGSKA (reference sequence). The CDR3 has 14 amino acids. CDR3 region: CSAPNRGMNTEAFF. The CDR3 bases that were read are TGCAGTGCTCCTAACAGGGGGATGAACACTGAA.

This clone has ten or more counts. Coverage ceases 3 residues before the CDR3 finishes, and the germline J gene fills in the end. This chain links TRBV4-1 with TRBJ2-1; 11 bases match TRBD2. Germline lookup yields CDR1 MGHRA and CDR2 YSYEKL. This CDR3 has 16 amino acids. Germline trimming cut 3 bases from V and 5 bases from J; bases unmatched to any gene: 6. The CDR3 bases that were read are TGCGCCAGCAGCCACCCTGGACTAGCGGGTGACAATGAG. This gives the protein CASSHPGLAGDNE. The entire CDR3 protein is CASSHPGLAGDNEQFF.

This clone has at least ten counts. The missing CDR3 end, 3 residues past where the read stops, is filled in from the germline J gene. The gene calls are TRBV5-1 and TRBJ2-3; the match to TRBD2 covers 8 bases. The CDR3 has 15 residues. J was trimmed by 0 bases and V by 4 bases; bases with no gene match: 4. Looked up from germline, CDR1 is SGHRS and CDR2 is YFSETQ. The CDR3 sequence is CASSRSGTSTDTQYF. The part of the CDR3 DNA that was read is TGCGCCAGCAGCCGTAGCGGGACTAGCACAGATACG.

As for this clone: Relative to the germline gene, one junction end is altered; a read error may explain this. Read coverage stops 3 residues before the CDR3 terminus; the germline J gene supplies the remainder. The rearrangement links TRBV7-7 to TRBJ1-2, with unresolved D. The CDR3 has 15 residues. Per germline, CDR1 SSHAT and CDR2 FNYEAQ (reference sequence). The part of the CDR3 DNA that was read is TGTGCTAGCAGCTTCCGAGCGGAGCCAACAGATACC. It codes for CASSFRAEPTDT. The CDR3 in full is CASSFRAEPTDTYTF.

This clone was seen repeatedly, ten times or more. CDR3 bases read: TGTGCCTGGAGTGTGGGGACAACGTATGGC. Translated, it gives CAWSVGTTYG. The whole CDR3 sequence is CAWSVGTTYGYTF. V and J are TRBV30 and TRBJ1-2; D is perhaps TRBD1 (6 bases). The CDR3 extends 3 residues past the end of the read, so its final part is completed from the germline J gene. Germline assignment: CDR1 GTSNPN and CDR2 SVGIG (reference sequence). V lost 0 bases to trimming and J lost 5 bases, with 10 bases between them. The CDR3 is 13 amino acids.